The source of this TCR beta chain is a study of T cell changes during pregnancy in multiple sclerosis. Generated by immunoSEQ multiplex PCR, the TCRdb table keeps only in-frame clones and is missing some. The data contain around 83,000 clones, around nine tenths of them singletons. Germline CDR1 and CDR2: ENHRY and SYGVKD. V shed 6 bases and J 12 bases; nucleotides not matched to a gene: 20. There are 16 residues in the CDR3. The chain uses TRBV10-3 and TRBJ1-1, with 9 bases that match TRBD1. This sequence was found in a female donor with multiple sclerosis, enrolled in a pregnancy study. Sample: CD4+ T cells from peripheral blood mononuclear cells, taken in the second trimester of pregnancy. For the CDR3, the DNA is TGTGCCATCAGACAAAACCCCGGGACAGGGAACGGGGTAACTTTCTTT. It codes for CAIRQNPGTGNGVTFF.